This entry concerns a single TCR beta chain. Antigen specificity is unknown. The data are from a study of T-cell memory formation after mild COVID-19. Study observations and caveats: A subset of responding clones appeared in pre-infection memory, suggesting cross-reactive memory joined. Day 15 to 85 contracting clones showed balanced CD4/CD8; later expanders leaned CD4+. The SARS-CoV-2 specificity of second-wave clones reaching peak at day 37 remained unverified.

V dropped 1 base and J dropped 6 bases, with 11 bases sitting between them. CDR3 size: 15 residues. CDR1 is KGHDR and CDR2 is SFDVKD in the germline V gene. TCRdb re-analysed the 5' RACE reads in MiXCR, keeping a single row per CDR3 protein. The profile shows 92,000 or so distinct CDR3 sequences, more than 10% of them singletons. The TCR originated in an adult woman who had mild COVID-19 (a few samples of this study predate the infection). Cell type and time point are not known. Material for sequencing was PBMCs or a T cell subset sorted from them (not recorded which). The chain carries TRBV24-1 and TRBJ2-2; TRBD2 is a possible D gene (7 bases). CDR3 in DNA: TGTGCCACCAGTGATTTACGGGGGGCGGCCGGGGAGCTGTTTTTT. Its protein is CATSDLRGAAGELFF.